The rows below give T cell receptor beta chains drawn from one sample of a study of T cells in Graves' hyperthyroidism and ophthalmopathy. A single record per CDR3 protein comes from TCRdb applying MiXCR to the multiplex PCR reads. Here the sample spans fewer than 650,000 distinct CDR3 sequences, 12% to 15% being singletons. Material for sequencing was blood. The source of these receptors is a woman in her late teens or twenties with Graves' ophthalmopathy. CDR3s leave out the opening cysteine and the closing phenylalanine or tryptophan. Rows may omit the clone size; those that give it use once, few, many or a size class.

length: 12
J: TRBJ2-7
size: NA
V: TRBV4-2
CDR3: ASSQDSSTYEQY

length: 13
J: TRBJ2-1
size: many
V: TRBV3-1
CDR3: ASSQDLAGGGEQF

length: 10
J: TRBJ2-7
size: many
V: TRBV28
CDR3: ASSRQGFEQY

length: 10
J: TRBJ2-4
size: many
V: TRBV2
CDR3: ASSAGAYIQY

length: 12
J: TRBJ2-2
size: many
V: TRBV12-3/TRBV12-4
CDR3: ASSLGTGAGELF

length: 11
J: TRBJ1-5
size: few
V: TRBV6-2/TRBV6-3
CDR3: ASSLQVDQPQH

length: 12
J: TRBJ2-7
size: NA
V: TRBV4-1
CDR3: ASSPLEGSYEQY

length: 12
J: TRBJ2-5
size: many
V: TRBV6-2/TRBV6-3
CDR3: ATSWITGEETQY

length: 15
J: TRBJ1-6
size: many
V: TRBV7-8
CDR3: ASSLGTGEGFGSPLH

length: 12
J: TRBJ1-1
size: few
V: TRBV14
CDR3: ASSQEGTDTEAF

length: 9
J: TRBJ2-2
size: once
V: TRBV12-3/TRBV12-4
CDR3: AVGWTGELF

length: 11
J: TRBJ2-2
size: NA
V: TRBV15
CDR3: ATSRTNTGELF

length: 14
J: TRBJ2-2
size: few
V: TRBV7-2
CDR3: ASSLDGGRNTGELF

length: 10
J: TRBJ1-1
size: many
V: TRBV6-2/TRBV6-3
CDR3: ASWATNTEAF

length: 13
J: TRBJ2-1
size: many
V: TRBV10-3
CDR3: AISGEEHSYNEQF

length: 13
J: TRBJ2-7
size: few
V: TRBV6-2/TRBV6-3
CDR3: ASQKGRTATYEQY

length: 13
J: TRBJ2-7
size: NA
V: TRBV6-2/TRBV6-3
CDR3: ASSPGQGVAYEQY

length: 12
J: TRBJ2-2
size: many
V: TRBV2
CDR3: ASSGLDFTGELF

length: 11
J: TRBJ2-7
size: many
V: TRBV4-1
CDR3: ASSHLFDYEQY

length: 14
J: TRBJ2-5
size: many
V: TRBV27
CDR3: ASCERAPYGTETQY

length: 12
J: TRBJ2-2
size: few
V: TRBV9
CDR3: ASSGRGNTGELF

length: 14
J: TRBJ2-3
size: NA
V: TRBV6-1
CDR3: ASSEMASGRTDTQY

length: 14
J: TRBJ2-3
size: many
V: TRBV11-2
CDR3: ASSSLLGVSTDTQY

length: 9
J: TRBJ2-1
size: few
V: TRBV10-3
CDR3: AISGDREQF

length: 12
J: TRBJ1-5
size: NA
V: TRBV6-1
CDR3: ASSSFTGNQPQH

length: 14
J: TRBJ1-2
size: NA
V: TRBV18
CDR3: ASSPPGQGVYGGYT

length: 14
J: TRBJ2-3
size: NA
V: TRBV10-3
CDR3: AISGLAGAGTDTQY

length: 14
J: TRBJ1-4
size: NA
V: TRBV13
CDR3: ASSLGRQMLNEKLF

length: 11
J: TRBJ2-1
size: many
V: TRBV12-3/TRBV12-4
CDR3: ASRPVRGGDQF

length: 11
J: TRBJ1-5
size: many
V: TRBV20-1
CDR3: SARGDVRQPQH

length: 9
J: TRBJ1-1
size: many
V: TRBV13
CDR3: ASSPGHEAF

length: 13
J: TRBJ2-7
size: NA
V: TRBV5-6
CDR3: ASSSFGTGVYEQY

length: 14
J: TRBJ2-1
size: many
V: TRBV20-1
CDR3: SARRTSGSLYNEQF

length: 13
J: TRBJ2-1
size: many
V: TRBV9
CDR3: ASSVGGDSYNEQF

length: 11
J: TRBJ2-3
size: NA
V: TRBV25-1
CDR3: ASRKADTDTQY

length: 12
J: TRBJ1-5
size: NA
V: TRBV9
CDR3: ASSVGGTDQPQH

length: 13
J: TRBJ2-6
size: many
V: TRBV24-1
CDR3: ATSEFHSGANVLT

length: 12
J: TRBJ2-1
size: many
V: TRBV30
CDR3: AWMGTNSYNEQF

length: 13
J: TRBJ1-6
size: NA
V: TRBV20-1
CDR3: SARRAPAYNSPLH

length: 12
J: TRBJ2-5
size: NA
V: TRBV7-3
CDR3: ASSLGGRVETQY

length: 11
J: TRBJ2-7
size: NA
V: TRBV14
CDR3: ASSQDGALEQY

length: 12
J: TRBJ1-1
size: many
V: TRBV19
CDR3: ASSMGPEDTEAF

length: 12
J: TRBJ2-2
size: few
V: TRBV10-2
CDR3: ASRPQGQGGELF

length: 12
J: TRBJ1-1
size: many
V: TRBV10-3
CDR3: AIRLGGGNTEAF

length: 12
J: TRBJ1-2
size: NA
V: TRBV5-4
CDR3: ASSLDRSSYGYT